A single sample is the source of the 3 T cell receptor beta chains below, sequenced in a study of blood T cell repertoires in COVID-19. The method was immunoSEQ multiplex PCR; TCRdb's version includes in-frame clones alone and lacks a portion of them. This sample has about 110,000 clones, with 60% to 85% found just once. The sample comprised peripheral blood. These receptors came from a man in his 70s with acute or convalescent COVID-19.

The V call is TRBV7-2, the J call TRBJ2-1, with 13 positions matching TRBD2. The CDR3 has 18 residues. Germline CDR1 and CDR2: SGHTA and FQGNSA. J gave up 3 bases and V 0 bases, and 5 bases lay outside the gene matches. This chain's CDR3 is CASSLAVGLAGDYNEQFF. DNA for the CDR3: TGTGCCAGCAGCTTAGCGGTAGGACTAGCGGGGGACTACAATGAGCAGTTCTTC.

This chain links TRBV19 with TRBJ2-5, with 8 nucleotides matching TRBD1. The CDR3 is made up of 17 amino acids. The V and J ends lost 6 bases and 1 base, in that order; junction bases with no gene match: 13. Per germline, CDR1 LNHDA and CDR2 SQIVND (reference sequence). Here the CDR3 reads CASRPDRATPSQETQYF. CDR3 coding DNA: TGTGCCAGTAGGCCGGACAGGGCAACACCTTCCCAAGAGACCCAGTACTTC.

The chain employs TRBV6-4 and TRBJ2-7, with D perhaps matching TRBD2 (5 bases). CDR3 size: 12 residues. V gave up 10 bases and J gave up 1 base, with 11 bases separating them. Per germline, CDR1 MRHNA and CDR2 SNTAGT. CDR3 residues: CATSGMSYEQYF. The CDR3 DNA reads as TGTGCCACGTCCGGGATGTCCTACGAGCAGTACTTC.